This entry concerns a single T cell receptor beta chain. These data are taken from a study of blood T cell repertoires in COVID-19. Study details: There were acute and convalescent COVID-19 samples, and they came from the United States, Italy and Spain.

With V trimmed by 2 bases and J by 9 bases, 6 bases remained unmatched. Per the germline V gene, CDR1 is MDHEN and CDR2 is SYDVKM. This CDR3 spans 14 amino acids. Those who participated ranged in age from about 18 to 89 years and resided in about two dozen US areas. Cohort allocation depended upon clinical history that participants reported. Recovered Cohort 3 donors showed two negative PCRs, clearance, or symptom resolution. The table came from immunoSEQ multiplex PCR; TCRdb's copy has only in-frame clones and leaves some out. The sample lists more than 200,000 clones, roughly 90% occurring once. The V gene is TRBV28, the J gene TRBJ2-3; TRBD2 matches at 9 bases. This clonotype originated in a woman in her twenties or thirties who had recovered from COVID-19. What was sequenced was PBMCs or T cells enriched from blood (not recorded which). CDR3 in amino acids: CASSLVLAGNTQYF. Here the CDR3 DNA reads TGTGCCAGCAGTTTAGTCCTAGCGGGAAACACGCAGTATTTT.